This entry lists 19 T cell receptor beta chains sequenced from one sample in a study of siplizumab effects on memory and regulatory T cells. Using immunoSEQ multiplex PCR, the repertoire was profiled, and TCRdb retains in-frame clones only, with some absent. The sample has about 100,000 clones, about 94% seen once. The sequenced material came from CD4+ T cells sorted from blood. The receptor set was obtained from a human donor in good health.

The gene calls are TRBV29-1 and TRBJ1-2; D is possibly TRBD1 (5 bases). The V gene's germline CDR1 is SQVTM and CDR2 ANQGSEA. Between the trimmed V and J ends, which lost 7 bases and 6 bases, there was a span of 15 bases. This CDR3 contains 12 residues. The CDR3 region has the DNA TGCAGCGATTTACAGGCGGGGGATGGCTACACCTTC. This gives the protein CSDLQAGDGYTF.

The V call is TRBV7-9, the J call TRBJ1-1, with 7 bases matching TRBD1. Germline assignment: CDR1 SEHNR and CDR2 FQNEAQ (reference sequence). The CDR3 covers 17 residues. Germline trimming cut 6 bases from V and 5 bases from J; bases unmatched to any gene: 18. In DNA, the CDR3 is TGTGCCAGCAGGCGGCCCCCTACGACAGGGCTCTTGACTGAAGCTTTCTTT. Translating it yields CASRRPPTTGLLTEAFF.

In the case of this clone: An end of the junction does not agree with germline; a read error may underlie this. This chain joins TRBV18 and TRBJ1-1; D gene uncertain. CDR3 length equals 16 residues. Per the germline V gene, CDR1 is KGHSH and CDR2 is LQKENI. Written as DNA, the CDR3 is TGTGCCAGCTCAATAGGTCGGGTACCTGTGAATACTGAAGCTTTCTTT. Translated, it gives CASSIGRVPVNTEAFF. The variable domain in full, with the rest retrieved from reference TRBV18 and TRBJ1-1, is NAGVMQNPRHLVRRRGQEARLRCSPMKGHSHVYWYRQLPEEGLKFMVYLQKENIIDESGMPKERFSAEFPKEGPSILRIQQVVRGDSAAYFCASSIGRVPVNTEAFFGQGTRLTVV.

The chain joins TRBV18 to TRBJ2-1, with 11 bases identical to TRBD2. Trimming at V came to 3 bases and at J to 1 base, leaving 8 bases not matched to a gene. From germline, CDR1 is KGHSH and CDR2 LQKENI. The CDR3 runs to 18 residues. Here the CDR3 reads CASSPSPTSGNSYNEQFF. DNA for the CDR3: TGTGCCAGCTCACCGAGCCCGACTAGCGGGAATTCCTACAATGAGCAGTTCTTC.

The chain joins TRBV5-6 to TRBJ1-2; unclear D gene. V was trimmed by 1 base and J by 2 bases, leaving 0 bases between them. The CDR3 is 11 amino acids. Germline loops: CDR1 SGHDT, CDR2 YYEEEE. CDR3 residues: CASSLNYGYTF. CDR3 bases: TGTGCCAGCAGCTTGAACTATGGCTACACCTTC.

V usage is TRBV11-3 and J usage is TRBJ2-7; 7 nucleotides match TRBD2. Trimming removed 1 base from V and 7 bases from J; junction bases left unmatched: 1. This CDR3 is built from 12 residues. Germline CDR1 is SGHNT and CDR2 is YENEEA. CDR3 sequence (DNA): TGTGCCAGCAGCTTAGGGGAGGGAGAGCAGTACTTC. Amino acids: CASSLGEGEQYF.

The chain links TRBV28 to TRBJ2-7; D may be TRBD2 (6 bases). Germline CDR1 and CDR2: MDHEN and SYDVKM. This CDR3 region has 17 residues. Trimming pared 6 bases from V and 0 bases from J, leaving 21 bases between. The CDR3 sequence is CASSLLLGAGLSYEQYF. The CDR3 region has the DNA TGTGCCAGCAGCCTCCTCCTTGGGGCGGGGCTCTCCTACGAGCAGTACTTC.

J is TRBJ2-1 and V is TRBV29-1; no firm D call. Germline CDR1 SQVTM, CDR2 ANQGSEA. Trimming stripped 4 bases from V and 5 bases from J, with 9 bases between. The CDR3 covers 12 residues. CDR3 loop: CSVGSVNNEQFF. The CDR3 DNA follows: TGCAGCGTTGGGTCCGTTAACAATGAGCAGTTCTTC.

This sequence joins TRBV19 and TRBJ2-2; D remains unclear. Germline CDR1 LNHDA, CDR2 SQIVND (reference sequence). V was pared by 3 bases and J by 7 bases, with 9 bases between. This CDR3 comprises 13 residues. The CDR3 spells CASSIQANGELFF. In nucleotides, the CDR3 is TGTGCCAGTAGTATTCAGGCGAACGGGGAGCTGTTTTTT.

The chain employs TRBV11-2 and TRBJ2-7; tentatively, D is TRBD2 (5 bases). This CDR3 comprises 12 residues. Trimming removed 3 bases from V and 5 bases from J, with 8 bases in between. Germline loops: CDR1 SGHAT, CDR2 FQNNGV. The CDR3 region is CASSFPGNEQYF. For the CDR3, the DNA is TGTGCCAGCAGCTTTCCCGGGAACGAGCAGTACTTC.

This chain connects TRBV4-1 to TRBJ1-4; D gene ambiguous. Trimming removed 0 bases from V and 0 bases from J, with 8 bases in between. The CDR3 totals 16 residues. CDR1 MGHRA and CDR2 YSYEKL come from the germline V gene. DNA of the CDR3: TGCGCCAGCAGCCAAGACCCCCCCGCAACTAATGAAAAACTGTTTTTT. Residues: CASSQDPPATNEKLFF.

This chain connects TRBV5-8 to TRBJ1-4; D is perhaps TRBD1 (5 bases). The CDR3 totals 13 residues. Trimming pared 3 bases from V and 5 bases from J, leaving 8 bases between. Germline loops: CDR1 SGHTS, CDR2 YDEGEE. The CDR3 reads CASSSKGNEKLFF. Written as DNA, the CDR3 is TGTGCCAGCAGCTCCAAGGGGAATGAAAAACTGTTTTTT. The full variable domain, completed using reference TRBV5-8 and TRBJ1-4, is EAGVTQSPTHLIKTRGQQATLRCSPISGHTSVYWYQQALGLGLQFLLWYDEGEERNRGNFPPRFSGRQFPNYSSELNVNALELEDSALYLCASSSKGNEKLFFGSGTQLSVL.

The rearrangement uses TRBV5-1 and TRBJ1-2; D remains unclear. The V end lost 0 bases, the J end lost 2 bases, and 8 bases lay between the germline ends. The CDR3 is made up of 14 amino acids. In germline, CDR1 is SGHRS, CDR2 YFSETQ. CDR3: CASSLAGENYGYTF. CDR3 sequence (DNA): TGCGCCAGCAGCTTGGCCGGGGAAAACTATGGCTACACCTTC. Looking up the rest from reference TRBV5-1 and TRBJ1-2 gives the full variable domain: KAGVTQTPRYLIKTRGQQVTLSCSPISGHRSVSWYQQTPGQGLQFLFEYFSETQRNKGNFPGRFSGRQFSNSRSEMNVSTLELGDSALYLCASSLAGENYGYTFGSGTRLTVV.

CDR3 coding DNA: TGTGCCAGCAGATTTAGCGGGAGCGAGTCCTACGAGCAGTACTTC. Amino acid sequence: CASRFSGSESYEQYF. The chain recombines TRBV28 with TRBJ2-7; 9 bases line up with TRBD2. V shed 6 bases and J 1 base; nucleotides not matched to a gene: 7. The germline V gene has CDR1 MDHEN and CDR2 SYDVKM. The CDR3 is made up of 15 amino acids.

V and J are TRBV5-4 and TRBJ2-2; D not resolved. This CDR3 spans 15 amino acids. Trimming shortened V by 6 bases and J by 0 bases, and 12 bases separated the two germline ends. CDR1 and CDR2 from the germline V gene are SGHNT and YYREEE (reference sequence). CDR3 amino acids: CASMYRPPNTGELFF. CDR3 DNA sequence: TGTGCCAGCATGTACCGTCCCCCGAACACCGGGGAGCTGTTTTTT.

The chain combines TRBV5-8 with TRBJ2-4, with D perhaps matching TRBD2 (7 bases). With 4 bases removed from V and 6 bases from J, the gap between germline ends came to 23 bases. The CDR3 loop spans 17 amino acids. Germline lookup yields CDR1 SGHTS and CDR2 YDEGEE. CDR3 region: CASSRRGLYARGNIQYF. CDR3 sequence (DNA): TGTGCCAGCAGCCGGCGGGGGCTTTATGCTAGAGGAAACATTCAGTACTTC.

In its sample, this clone was seen a few times. This chain connects TRBV30 to TRBJ1-5; the match to TRBD1 covers 7 bases. CDR3 length: 14 residues. In germline, CDR1 is GTSNPN, CDR2 SVGIG (reference sequence). V trimming: 5 bases; J trimming: 6 bases; junction bases outside the gene matches: 10. CDR3 sequence reads: CAWDPGQRGQPQHF. The CDR3 DNA reads TGTGCCTGGGACCCGGGACAGAGAGGTCAGCCCCAGCATTTT.

The chain combines TRBV10-3 with TRBJ1-1; 7 bases agree with TRBD1. Germline-derived CDR1 and CDR2 are ENHRY and SYGVKD. The CDR3 has 14 amino acids. J gave up 5 bases and V 8 bases, and 11 bases lay outside the gene matches. The chain's CDR3 is CAIAGKGAGTEAFF. CDR3 DNA sequence: TGTGCCATCGCGGGAAAGGGGGCGGGTACTGAAGCTTTCTTT.

This clone was seen just once. This chain connects TRBV27 to TRBJ2-1; 8 positions match TRBD1. The CDR3 contains 14 residues. The ends lost 10 bases at V and 8 bases at J; junction bases unmatched: 13. The germline gives CDR1 MNHEY, CDR2 SMNVEV (reference sequence). CDR3 nucleotide sequence: TGTGCCATAGCAGCCAGGGGGCTCGGGGATGAGCAGTTCTTC. This encodes CAIAARGLGDEQFF.